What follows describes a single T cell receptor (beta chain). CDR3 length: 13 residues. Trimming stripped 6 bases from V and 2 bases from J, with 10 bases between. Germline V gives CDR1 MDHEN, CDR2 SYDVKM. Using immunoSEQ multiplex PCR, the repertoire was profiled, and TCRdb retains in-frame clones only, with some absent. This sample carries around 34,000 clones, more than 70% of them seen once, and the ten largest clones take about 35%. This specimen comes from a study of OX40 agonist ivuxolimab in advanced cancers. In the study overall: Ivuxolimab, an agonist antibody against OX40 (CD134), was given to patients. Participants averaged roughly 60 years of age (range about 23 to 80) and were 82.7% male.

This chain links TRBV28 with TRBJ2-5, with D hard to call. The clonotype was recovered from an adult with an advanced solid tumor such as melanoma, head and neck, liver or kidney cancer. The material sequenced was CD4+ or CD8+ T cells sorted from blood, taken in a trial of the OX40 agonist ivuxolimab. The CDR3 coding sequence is TGTGCCAGCAGGGCTTTAGCTCAAGAGACCCAGTACTTC. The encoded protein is CASRALAQETQYF.